These 7 T cell receptor beta chains share one sample of origin, sequenced in a study of PD-1 blockade in classical Hodgkin lymphoma. Relapse after autologous stem cell transplantation occurred in every patient, and brentuximab vedotin exposure varied. Assay: immunoSEQ multiplex PCR; the TCRdb copy retains only in-frame clones and omits some. The sample holds under 60,000 clones, approximately 70% seen once. This specimen consisted of peripheral blood mononuclear cells (PBMCs), obtained at baseline. The receptor source for this set is a human donor with classical Hodgkin lymphoma.

The J gene is TRBJ1-2, the V gene TRBV28; no clear D. Germline CDR1 is MDHEN and CDR2 is SYDVKM. This CDR3 spans 13 amino acids. Trimming left V 2 bases short and J 4 bases short, with 8 bases between. As DNA, the CDR3 is TGTGCCAGCAGTTTAGGCGGCAGCTATGGCTACACCTTC. It yields the protein CASSLGGSYGYTF.

This sequence joins TRBV6-1 and TRBJ2-1, with TRBD2 matching 8 bases. Germline V gives CDR1 MNHNS, CDR2 SASEGT. The V segment lost 11 bases and the J segment 1 base; nucleotides outside the gene matches: 7. The CDR3 length is 14 residues. The CDR3 loop reads CAARGGGSYNEQFF. The CDR3 coding sequence is TGTGCCGCTCGGGGGGGAGGGTCCTACAATGAGCAGTTCTTC.

The chain uses TRBV28 and TRBJ1-2; D gene ambiguous. Germline V lookup: CDR1 MDHEN, CDR2 SYDVKM. The CDR3 loop spans 13 amino acids. V was trimmed by 5 bases and J by 0 bases, leaving 7 bases between them. The CDR3 loop is CASSPDSNYGYTF. The CDR3 DNA follows: TGTGCCAGCAGTCCGGACTCTAACTATGGCTACACCTTC.

In this sample, this clone turned up a few times. The rearrangement links TRBV28 to TRBJ2-3; D is unclear. The CDR3 length is 14 residues. Between the trimmed V and J ends, which lost 4 bases and 6 bases, there was a span of 14 bases. Looked up from germline, CDR1 is MDHEN and CDR2 is SYDVKM. CDR3 nucleotides: TGTGCCAGCAGTTCGCCATTAGTCGGCGATACGCAGTATTTT. Encoded protein: CASSSPLVGDTQYF.

This sequence joins TRBV13 and TRBJ1-1, with D unresolved. The CDR3 runs 14 residues. CDR1 is PRHDT and CDR2 is FYEKMQ in the germline V gene (reference sequence). With 0 bases removed from V and 1 base from J, the gap between germline ends came to 6 bases. CDR3 DNA sequence: TGTGCCAGCAGCTTAGGCCTGAGGAACACTGAAGCTTTCTTT. Its translation is CASSLGLRNTEAFF.

The chain joins TRBV6-6 to TRBJ1-3; possible D gene TRBD1, 6 bases. Trimming took 10 bases from V and 4 from J, leaving 14 bases between them. The CDR3 is 13 amino acids. CDR1 and CDR2 (germline): MNHNY, SVGAGI (reference sequence). The CDR3 protein is CAISEGVGNTIYF. In nucleotides, the CDR3 is TGTGCCATTTCCGAGGGGGTCGGAAACACCATATATTTT.

The rearrangement uses TRBV30 and TRBJ1-2; maybe TRBD1 (6 bases). Trimming took off 6 bases at V and 8 bases at J, with 16 bases between the two ends. CDR1 is GTSNPN and CDR2 is SVGIG in the germline V gene (reference sequence). CDR3 size: 12 residues. CDR3 nucleotides: TGTGCCTGCACCCAAGGGGGGTTAGGCTACACCTTC. Protein product: CACTQGGLGYTF.